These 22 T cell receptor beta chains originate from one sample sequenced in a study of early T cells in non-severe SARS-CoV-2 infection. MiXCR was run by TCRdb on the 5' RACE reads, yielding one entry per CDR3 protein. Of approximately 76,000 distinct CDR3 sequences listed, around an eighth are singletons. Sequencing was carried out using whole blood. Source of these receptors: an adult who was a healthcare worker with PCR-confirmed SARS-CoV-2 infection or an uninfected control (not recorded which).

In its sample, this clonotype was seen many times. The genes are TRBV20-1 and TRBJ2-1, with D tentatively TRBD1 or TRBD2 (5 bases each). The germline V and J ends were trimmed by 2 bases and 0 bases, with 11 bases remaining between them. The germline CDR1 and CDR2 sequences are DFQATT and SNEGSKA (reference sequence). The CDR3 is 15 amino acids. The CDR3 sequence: CSARSGRISYNEQFF. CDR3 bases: TGCAGTGCTAGATCGGGACGAATCTCCTACAATGAGCAGTTCTTC.

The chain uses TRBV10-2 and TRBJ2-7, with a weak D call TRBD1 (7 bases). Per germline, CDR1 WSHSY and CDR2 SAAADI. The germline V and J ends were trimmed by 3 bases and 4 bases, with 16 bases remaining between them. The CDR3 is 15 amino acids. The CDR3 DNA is TGCGCCAGCAGTGACCCGATTGCAGGGGGGTACGAGCAGTACTTC. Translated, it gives CASSDPIAGGYEQYF.

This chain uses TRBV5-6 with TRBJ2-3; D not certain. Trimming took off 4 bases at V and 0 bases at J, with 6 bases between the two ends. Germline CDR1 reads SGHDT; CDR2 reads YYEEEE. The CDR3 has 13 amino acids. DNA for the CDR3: TGTGCCAGCAGCCGCCTGAGCACAGATACGCAGTATTTT. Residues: CASSRLSTDTQYF.

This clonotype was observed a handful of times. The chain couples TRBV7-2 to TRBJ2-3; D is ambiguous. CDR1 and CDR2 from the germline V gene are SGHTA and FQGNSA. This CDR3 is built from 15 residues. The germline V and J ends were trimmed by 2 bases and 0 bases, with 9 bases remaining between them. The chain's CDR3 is CASSLLVVSTDTQYF. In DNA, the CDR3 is TGTGCCAGCAGCTTATTAGTGGTCAGCACAGATACGCAGTATTTT.

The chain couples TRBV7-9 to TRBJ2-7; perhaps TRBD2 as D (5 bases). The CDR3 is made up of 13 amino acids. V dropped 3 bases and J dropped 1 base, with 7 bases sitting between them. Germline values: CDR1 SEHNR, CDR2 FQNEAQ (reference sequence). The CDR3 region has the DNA TGTGCCAGCAGCTTGGAGGAATCCTACGAGCAGTACTTC. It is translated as CASSLEESYEQYF.

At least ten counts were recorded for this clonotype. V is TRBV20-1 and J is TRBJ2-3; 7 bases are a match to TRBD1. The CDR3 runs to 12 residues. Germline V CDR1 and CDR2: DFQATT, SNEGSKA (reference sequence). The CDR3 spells CSGQASTDTQYF. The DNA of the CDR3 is TGCTCCGGACAGGCAAGCACAGATACGCAGTATTTT.

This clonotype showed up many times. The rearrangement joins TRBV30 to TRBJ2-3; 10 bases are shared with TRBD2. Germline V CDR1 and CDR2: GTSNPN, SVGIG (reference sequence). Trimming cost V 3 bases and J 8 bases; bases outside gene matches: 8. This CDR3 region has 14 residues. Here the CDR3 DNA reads TGTGCCTGGAGGGAGCGGGGGGGCGGCGGTACGCAGTATTTT. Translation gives CAWRERGGGGTQYF.

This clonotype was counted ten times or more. Here the CDR3 reads CASSDPDSVYYGYTF. DNA of the CDR3: TGTGCCAGCAGTGATCCGGACAGTGTCTACTATGGCTACACCTTC. The chain couples TRBV2 to TRBJ1-2, with a possible D match to TRBD1 (6 bases). V gave up 3 bases and J gave up 3 bases, with 14 bases separating them. Germline V gives CDR1 SNHLY, CDR2 FYNNEI. The CDR3 consists of 15 residues.

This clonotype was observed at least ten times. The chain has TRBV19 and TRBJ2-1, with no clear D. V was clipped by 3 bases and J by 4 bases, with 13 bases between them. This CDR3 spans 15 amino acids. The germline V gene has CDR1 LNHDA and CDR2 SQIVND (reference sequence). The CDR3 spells CASSMRPTAYNEQFF. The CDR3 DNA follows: TGTGCCAGTAGTATGAGACCAACCGCTTACAATGAGCAGTTCTTC. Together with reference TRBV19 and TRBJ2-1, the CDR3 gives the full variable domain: DGGITQSPKYLFRKEGQNVTLSCEQNLNHDAMYWYRQDPGQGLRLIYYSQIVNDFQKGDIAEGYSVSREKKESFPLTVTSAQKNPTAFYLCASSMRPTAYNEQFFGPGTRLTVL.

CDR3: CASSLRRAHEQYF. CDR3 sequence (DNA): TGTGCCAGCTCACTTAGGAGGGCCCACGAGCAGTACTTC. The gene calls are TRBV18 and TRBJ2-7, with a tentative D call TRBD2 (6 bases). From germline, CDR1 is KGHSH and CDR2 LQKENI. This CDR3 region has 13 residues. V was clipped by 4 bases and J by 5 bases, with 12 bases between them.

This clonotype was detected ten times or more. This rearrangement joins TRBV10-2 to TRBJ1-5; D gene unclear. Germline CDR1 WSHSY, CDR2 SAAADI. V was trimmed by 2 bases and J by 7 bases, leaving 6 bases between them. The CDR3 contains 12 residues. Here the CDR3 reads CASSEVNQPQHF. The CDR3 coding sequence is TGCGCCAGCAGTGAGGTAAACCAGCCCCAGCATTTT.

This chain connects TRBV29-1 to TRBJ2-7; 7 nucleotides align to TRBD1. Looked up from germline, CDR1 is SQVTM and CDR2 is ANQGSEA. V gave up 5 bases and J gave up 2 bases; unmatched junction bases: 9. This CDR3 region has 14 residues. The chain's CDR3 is CSVMAGGLPYEQYF. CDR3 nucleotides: TGCAGCGTTATGGCAGGGGGTCTCCCCTACGAGCAGTACTTC.

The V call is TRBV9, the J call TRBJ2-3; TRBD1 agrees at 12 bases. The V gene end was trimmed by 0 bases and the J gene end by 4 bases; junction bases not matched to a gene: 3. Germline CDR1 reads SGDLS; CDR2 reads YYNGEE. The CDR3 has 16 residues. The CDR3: CASSVGDRGLSDTQYF. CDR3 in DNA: TGTGCCAGCAGCGTAGGGGACAGGGGGCTTTCAGATACGCAGTATTTT.

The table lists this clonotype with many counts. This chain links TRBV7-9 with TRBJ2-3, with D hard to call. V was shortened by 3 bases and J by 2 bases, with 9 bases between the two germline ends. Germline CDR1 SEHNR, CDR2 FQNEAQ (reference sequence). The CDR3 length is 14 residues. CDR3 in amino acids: CASSFSSFTDTQYF. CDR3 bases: TGTGCCAGCAGCTTCAGTTCATTCACAGATACGCAGTATTTT.

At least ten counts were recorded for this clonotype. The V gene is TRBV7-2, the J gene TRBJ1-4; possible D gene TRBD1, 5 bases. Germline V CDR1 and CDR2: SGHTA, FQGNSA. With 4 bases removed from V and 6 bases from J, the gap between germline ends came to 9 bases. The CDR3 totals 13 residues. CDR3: CASSWDPHEKLFF. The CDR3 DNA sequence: TGTGCCAGCAGCTGGGACCCGCATGAAAAACTGTTTTTT.

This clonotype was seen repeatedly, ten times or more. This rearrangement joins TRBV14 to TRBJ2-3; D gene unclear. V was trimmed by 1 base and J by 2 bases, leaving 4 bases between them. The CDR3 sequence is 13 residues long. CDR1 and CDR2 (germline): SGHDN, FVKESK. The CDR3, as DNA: TGTGCCAGCAGCCAAGGAGCCACAGATACGCAGTATTTT. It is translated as CASSQGATDTQYF.

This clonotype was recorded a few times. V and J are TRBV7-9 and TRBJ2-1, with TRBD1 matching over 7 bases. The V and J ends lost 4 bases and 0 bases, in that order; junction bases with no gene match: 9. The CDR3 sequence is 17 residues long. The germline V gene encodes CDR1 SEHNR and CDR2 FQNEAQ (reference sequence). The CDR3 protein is CASSSTGSLSSYNEQFF. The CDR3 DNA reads TGTGCCAGCAGCTCGACAGGGTCCCTCAGCTCCTACAATGAGCAGTTCTTC.

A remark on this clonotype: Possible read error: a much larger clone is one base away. The CDR3 region has the DNA TGTGCCAGCAGCGGGGACAGGGGGTATCATGAGCAGCTCTTC. Its translation: CASSGDRGYHEQLF. The rearrangement uses TRBV5-4 and TRBJ2-1, with 11 bases identical to TRBD1. The CDR3 covers 14 residues. Per the germline V gene, CDR1 is SGHNT and CDR2 is YYREEE (reference sequence).

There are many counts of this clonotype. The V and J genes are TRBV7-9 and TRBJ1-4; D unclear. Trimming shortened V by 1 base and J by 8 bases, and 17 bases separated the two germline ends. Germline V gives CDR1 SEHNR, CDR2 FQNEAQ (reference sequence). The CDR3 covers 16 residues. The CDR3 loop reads CASSLGADVLREKLFF. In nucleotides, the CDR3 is TGTGCCAGCAGCTTAGGGGCGGACGTCCTGAGGGAAAAACTGTTTTTT.

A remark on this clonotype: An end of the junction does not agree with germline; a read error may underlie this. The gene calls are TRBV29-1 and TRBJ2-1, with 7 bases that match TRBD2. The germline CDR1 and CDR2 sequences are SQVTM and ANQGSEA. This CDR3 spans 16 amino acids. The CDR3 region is CSVEGASGLHDNEQFF. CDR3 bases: TGCAGCGTCGAAGGGGCTAGCGGACTCCACGACAATGAGCAGTTCTTC.

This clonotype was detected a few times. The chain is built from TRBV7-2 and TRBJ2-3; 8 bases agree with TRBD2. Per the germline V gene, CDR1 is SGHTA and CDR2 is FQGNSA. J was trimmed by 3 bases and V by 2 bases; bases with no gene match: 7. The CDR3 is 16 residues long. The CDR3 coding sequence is TGTGCCAGCAGCTTAAGGGCGGGAGGATTGACAGATACGCAGTATTTT. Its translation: CASSLRAGGLTDTQYF.

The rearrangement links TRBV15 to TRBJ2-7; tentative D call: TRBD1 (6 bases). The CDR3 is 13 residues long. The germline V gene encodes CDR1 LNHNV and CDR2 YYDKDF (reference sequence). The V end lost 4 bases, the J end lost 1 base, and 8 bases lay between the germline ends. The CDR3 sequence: CATSIQGSYEQYF. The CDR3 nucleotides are TGTGCCACCAGCATACAGGGTTCCTACGAGCAGTACTTC.